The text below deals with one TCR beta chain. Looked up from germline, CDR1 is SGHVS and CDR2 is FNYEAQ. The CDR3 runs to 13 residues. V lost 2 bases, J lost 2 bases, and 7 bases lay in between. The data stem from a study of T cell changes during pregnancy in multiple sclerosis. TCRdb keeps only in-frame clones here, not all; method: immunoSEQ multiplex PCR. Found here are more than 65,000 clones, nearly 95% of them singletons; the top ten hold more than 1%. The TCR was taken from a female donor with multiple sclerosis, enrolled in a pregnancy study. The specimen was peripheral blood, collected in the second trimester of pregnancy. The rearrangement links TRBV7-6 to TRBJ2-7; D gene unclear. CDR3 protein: CASSLSPTYEQYF. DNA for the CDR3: TGTGCCAGCAGCTTAAGTCCTACCTACGAGCAGTACTTC.